These 22 T cell receptor beta chains originate from one sample sequenced in a study of blood T cell repertoires in COVID-19. The repertoire was sequenced with immunoSEQ multiplex PCR; TCRdb's copy has only in-frame clones and lacks some. This table has some 160,000 clones, just under 85% appearing once. The sample was PBMCs or T cells enriched from blood (not recorded which). These receptors originate from a woman aged 40 to 50 who had recovered from COVID-19.

This chain connects TRBV14 to TRBJ2-1; 10 bases line up with TRBD2. Germline V gene lookup returns CDR1 SGHDN and CDR2 FVKESK. Trimming cost V 6 bases and J 2 bases; bases outside gene matches: 1. This CDR3 contains 14 residues. The CDR3 DNA reads as TGTGCCAGCAGTCTAGCGGGGGCCTACAATGAGCAGTTCTTC. Its translation: CASSLAGAYNEQFF.

This clone was recorded many times. The CDR3 DNA reads TGCGCCAGCAGCTTGGATGCGGGGTGGGGCACTGAAGCTTTCTTT. This translates into CASSLDAGWGTEAFF. The rearrangement joins TRBV5-1 to TRBJ1-1; no firm D call. Germline V gene lookup returns CDR1 SGHRS and CDR2 YFSETQ. The CDR3 contains 15 residues. V shed 0 bases and J shed 4 bases, with 13 bases lying between them. Complete variable domain (other parts from reference TRBV5-1 and TRBJ1-1): KAGVTQTPRYLIKTRGQQVTLSCSPISGHRSVSWYQQTPGQGLQFLFEYFSETQRNKGNFPGRFSGRQFSNSRSEMNVSTLELGDSALYLCASSLDAGWGTEAFFGQGTRLTVV.

The chain uses TRBV7-3 and TRBJ2-2; D is uncertain. This CDR3 is 13 amino acids long. Per the germline V gene, CDR1 is SGHTA and CDR2 is FQGTGA. Between the trimmed V and J ends, which lost 7 bases and 6 bases, there was a span of 12 bases. CDR3 DNA: TGTGCCAGCACCCCGTCGGGTTCCGGGGAGCTGTTTTTT. Its translation is CASTPSGSGELFF.

This clone occurred many times. The rearrangement joins TRBV5-6 to TRBJ2-3, with 9 bases identical to TRBD1. V dropped 1 base and J dropped 4; count of bases not matched to a gene: 4. Germline CDR1 is SGHDT and CDR2 is YYEEEE. The CDR3 has 15 residues. In DNA, the CDR3 is TGTGCCAGCAGCTTGAAGACAGGGGGTGCAGATACGCAGTATTTT. Translated, it gives CASSLKTGGADTQYF.

This chain joins TRBV3-1 (or the pseudogene TRBV3-2) and TRBJ2-3, with D possibly TRBD2 on 6 matching bases. Trimming stripped 4 bases from V and 4 bases from J, with 21 bases between. CDR1 is LGHDT and CDR2 is YNNKEL in the germline V gene (reference sequence). The CDR3 covers 17 residues. The CDR3 DNA sequence: TGTGCCAGCAGCCCCCCATCCCGGGGGATTGTCGCAGATACGCAGTATTTT. It is translated as CASSPPSRGIVADTQYF.

The genes are TRBV3-1 (or the pseudogene TRBV3-2) and TRBJ2-5; 8 bases map to TRBD2. Looked up from germline, CDR1 is LGHDT and CDR2 is YNNKEL (reference sequence). V trimming: 2 bases; J trimming: 5 bases; junction bases outside the gene matches: 4. This CDR3 contains 14 residues. CDR3 loop: CASSQQAGEETQYF. The CDR3 nucleotides are TGTGCCAGCAGCCAACAAGCGGGGGAGGAGACCCAGTACTTC.

This rearrangement joins TRBV6-5 to TRBJ2-7, with 13 bases aligning to TRBD2. There are 14 residues in the CDR3. Germline trimming cut 5 bases from V and 6 bases from J; bases unmatched to any gene: 4. CDR1 and CDR2 from the germline V gene are MNHEY and SVGAGI. The CDR3 reads CASSLTSGRTEQYF. CDR3 sequence (DNA): TGTGCCAGCAGTCTGACTAGCGGGAGGACCGAGCAGTACTTC.

The rearrangement joins TRBV9 to TRBJ2-2, with a possible D match to TRBD2 (5 bases). Germline V gene lookup returns CDR1 SGDLS and CDR2 YYNGEE. The V and J ends lost 0 bases and 6 bases respectively, with 18 bases between them. The CDR3 is 17 amino acids. The CDR3 loop reads CASSVGASRGRSGELFF. The CDR3 DNA follows: TGTGCCAGCAGCGTAGGAGCCTCCCGGGGTCGGTCCGGGGAGCTGTTTTTT.

This chain uses TRBV4-1 with TRBJ1-5, with D perhaps matching TRBD1 (5 bases). Germline V gene data show CDR1 as MGHRA and CDR2 as YSYEKL. V was clipped by 1 base and J by 0 bases, with 10 bases between them. The CDR3 is 16 residues long. CDR3 in amino acids: CASSQGTSYSNQPQHF. The CDR3 coding sequence is TGCGCCAGCAGCCAAGGGACAAGTTATAGCAATCAGCCCCAGCATTTT.

The chain uses TRBV7-9 and TRBJ2-1; 9 bases match TRBD2. This CDR3 contains 19 residues. CDR1 is SEHNR and CDR2 is FQNEAQ in the germline V gene (reference sequence). After removal of 4 bases from V and 4 bases from J, the junction contained 17 bases not matched to a gene. CDR3 region: CASSSPRRASGDYYNEQFF. For the CDR3, the DNA is TGTGCCAGCAGCTCCCCCCGGCGGGCTAGCGGGGATTATTACAATGAGCAGTTCTTC.

J is TRBJ1-1 and V is TRBV3-1 (or the pseudogene TRBV3-2); 8 bases match TRBD1. After removal of 5 bases from V and 5 bases from J, the junction contained 10 bases not matched to a gene. CDR1 and CDR2 from the germline V gene are LGHDT and YNNKEL (reference sequence). CDR3 length: 15 residues. CDR3 protein: CASSFHRGGRTEAFF. The CDR3 DNA reads TGTGCCAGCAGCTTCCACAGGGGGGGTCGGACTGAAGCTTTCTTT.

The chain joins TRBV19 to TRBJ1-5; 12 bases line up with TRBD1. Losses at the gene ends were 1 base for V and 6 bases for J; bases not matched to a gene: 4. Per the germline V gene, CDR1 is LNHDA and CDR2 is SQIVND (reference sequence). This CDR3 region has 16 residues. The CDR3 DNA reads as TGTGCCAGTAGTATAGTCGGGACAGGGGGCCTTCAGCCCCAGCATTTT. This sequence encodes CASSIVGTGGLQPQHF. Variable domain in full (rest from reference TRBV19 and TRBJ1-5): DGGITQSPKYLFRKEGQNVTLSCEQNLNHDAMYWYRQDPGQGLRLIYYSQIVNDFQKGDIAEGYSVSREKKESFPLTVTSAQKNPTAFYLCASSIVGTGGLQPQHFGDGTRLSIL.

The chain uses TRBV7-2 and TRBJ2-3; 7 bases are shared with TRBD1. Losses at the gene ends were 5 bases for V and 0 bases for J; bases not matched to a gene: 5. The length of the CDR3 is 15 residues. Per the germline V gene, CDR1 is SGHTA and CDR2 is FQGNSA. This CDR3 is CASSNRQGSTDTQYF. The CDR3 nucleotides read TGTGCCAGCAGCAACCGACAGGGAAGCACAGATACGCAGTATTTT.

The V call is TRBV19, the J call TRBJ1-1, with D tentatively TRBD1 (6 bases). V was shortened by 8 bases and J by 8 bases, with 18 bases between the two germline ends. CDR1 is LNHDA, CDR2 SQIVND, per germline (reference sequence). The CDR3 length is 13 residues. The CDR3 spells CASGGRGLGEAFF. CDR3 nucleotide sequence: TGTGCCAGTGGGGGCAGGGGTCTTGGGGAAGCTTTCTTT.

This clone has a single count. CDR3: CASSSRGGGNTEAFF. The CDR3 region has the DNA TGTGCCAGCAGCTCTAGAGGGGGGGGGAACACTGAAGCTTTCTTT. This sequence joins TRBV3-1 (or the pseudogene TRBV3-2) and TRBJ1-1; the D gene is possibly TRBD1 (6 bases). Germline V gene data show CDR1 as LGHDT and CDR2 as YNNKEL (reference sequence). Trimming pared 5 bases from V and 1 base from J, leaving 14 bases between. The CDR3 length is 15 residues.

V gene TRBV4-1 combines with J gene TRBJ1-1, with D hard to call. Trimming pared 0 bases from V and 4 bases from J, leaving 6 bases between. There are 13 residues in the CDR3. CDR1 MGHRA and CDR2 YSYEKL come from the germline V gene. The CDR3 nucleotides are TGCGCCAGCAGCCAAGATCCGAGCACTGAAGCTTTCTTT. This codes for CASSQDPSTEAFF.

The V gene is TRBV18, the J gene TRBJ2-7; the match to TRBD2 covers 10 bases. J gave up 7 bases and V 4 bases, and 4 bases lay outside the gene matches. The CDR3 is 13 amino acids. The germline V gene has CDR1 KGHSH and CDR2 LQKENI. The CDR3 sequence: CASSLSGGSEQYF. CDR3 nucleotide sequence: TGTGCCAGCTCACTTAGCGGGGGGAGTGAGCAGTACTTC.

V usage is TRBV7-6 and J usage is TRBJ1-1; tentative D call: TRBD1 (6 bases). This CDR3 has 19 residues. Germline V CDR1 and CDR2: SGHVS, FNYEAQ. With 6 bases removed from V and 0 bases from J, the gap between germline ends came to 26 bases. The chain's CDR3 is CASSFYQDSKLEMNTEAFF. In DNA, the CDR3 is TGTGCCAGCAGTTTTTACCAGGACAGCAAACTTGAGATGAACACTGAAGCTTTCTTT.

The chain links TRBV4-1 to TRBJ2-5; 7 bases agree with TRBD2. Unmatched junction bases numbered 5, after V lost 4 bases and J lost 0 bases. Germline V lookup: CDR1 MGHRA, CDR2 YSYEKL. This CDR3 contains 15 residues. This CDR3 is CASSLSGLYQETQYF. The CDR3 DNA follows: TGCGCCAGCAGCCTTAGCGGGCTGTACCAAGAGACCCAGTACTTC.

The CDR3 DNA follows: TGCAGTGCTAGTGGGATTCGACTAGCGGGAAAGAGCTCCTACGAGCAGTACTTC. It codes for CSASGIRLAGKSSYEQYF. The chain links TRBV20-1 to TRBJ2-7; 11 bases agree with TRBD2. This CDR3 is built from 18 residues. Trimming removed 3 bases from V and 0 bases from J; junction bases left unmatched: 13. Per the germline V gene, CDR1 is DFQATT and CDR2 is SNEGSKA (reference sequence).

The V and J genes are TRBV12-5 and TRBJ2-5; 7 bases match TRBD1. Germline V CDR1 and CDR2: LGHNT, FRNRAP. V was clipped by 1 base and J by 5 bases; unmatched bases: 10. The CDR3 covers 16 residues. Here the CDR3 DNA reads TGTGCTAGTGGTTTGGGCCTTCTACAGGACAGGGAGACCCAGTACTTC. As protein: CASGLGLLQDRETQYF.

Only a few counts were recorded for this clone. This chain links TRBV28 with TRBJ2-1; TRBD2 agrees at 11 bases. CDR3 length: 18 amino acids. CDR1 and CDR2 from the germline V gene are MDHEN and SYDVKM. After removal of 3 bases from V and 2 bases from J, the junction contained 9 bases not matched to a gene. CDR3 nucleotide sequence: TGTGCCAGCAGTTTTCTTAGCGGGAGGGGGGGAACCTACAATGAGCAGTTCTTC. As protein: CASSFLSGRGGTYNEQFF.